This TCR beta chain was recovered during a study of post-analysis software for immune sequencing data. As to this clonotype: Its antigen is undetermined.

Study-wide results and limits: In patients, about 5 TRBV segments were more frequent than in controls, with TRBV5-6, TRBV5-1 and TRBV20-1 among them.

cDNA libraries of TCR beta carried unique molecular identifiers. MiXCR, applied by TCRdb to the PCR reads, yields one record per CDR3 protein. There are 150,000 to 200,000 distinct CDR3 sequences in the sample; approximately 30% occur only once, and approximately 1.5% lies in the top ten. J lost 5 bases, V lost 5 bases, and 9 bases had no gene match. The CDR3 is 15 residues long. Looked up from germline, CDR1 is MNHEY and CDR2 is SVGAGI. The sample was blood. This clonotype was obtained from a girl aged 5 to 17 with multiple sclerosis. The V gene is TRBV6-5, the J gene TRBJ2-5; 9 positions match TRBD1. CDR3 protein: CASSPPGTGSETQYF. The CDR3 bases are TGTGCCAGCAGTCCCCCTGGGACAGGGTCGGAGACCCAGTACTTC.